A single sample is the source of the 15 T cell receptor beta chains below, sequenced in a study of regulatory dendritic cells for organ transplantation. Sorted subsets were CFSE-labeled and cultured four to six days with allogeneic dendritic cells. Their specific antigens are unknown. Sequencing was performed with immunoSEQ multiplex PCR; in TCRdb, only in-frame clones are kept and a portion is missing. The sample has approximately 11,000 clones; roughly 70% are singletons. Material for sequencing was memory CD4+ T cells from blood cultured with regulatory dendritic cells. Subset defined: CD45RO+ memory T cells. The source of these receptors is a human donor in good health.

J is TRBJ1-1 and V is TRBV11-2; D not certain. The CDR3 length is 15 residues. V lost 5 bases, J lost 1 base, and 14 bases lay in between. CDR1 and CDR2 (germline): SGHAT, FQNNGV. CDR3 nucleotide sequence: TGTGCCAGCAGCCCAACGGGAGGGTGGAACACTGAAGCTTTCTTT. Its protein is CASSPTGGWNTEAFF.

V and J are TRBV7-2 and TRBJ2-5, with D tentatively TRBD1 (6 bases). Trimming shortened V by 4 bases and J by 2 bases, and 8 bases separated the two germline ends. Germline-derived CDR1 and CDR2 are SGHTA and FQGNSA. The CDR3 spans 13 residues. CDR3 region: CASSYGQQETQYF. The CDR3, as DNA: TGTGCCAGCAGCTATGGACAGCAAGAGACCCAGTACTTC. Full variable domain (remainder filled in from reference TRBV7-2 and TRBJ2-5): GAGVSQSPSNKVTEKGKDVELRCDPISGHTALYWYRQSLGQGLEFLIYFQGNSAPDKSGLPSDRFSAERTGGSVSTLTIQRTQQEDSAVYLCASSYGQQETQYFGPGTRLLVL.

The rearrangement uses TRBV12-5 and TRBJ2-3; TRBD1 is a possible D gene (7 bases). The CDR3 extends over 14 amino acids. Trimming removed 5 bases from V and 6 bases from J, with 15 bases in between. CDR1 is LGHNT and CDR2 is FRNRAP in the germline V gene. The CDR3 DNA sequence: TGTGCTAGTGGTGCGGGGACAGACGCCGATACGCAGTATTTT. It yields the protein CASGAGTDADTQYF.

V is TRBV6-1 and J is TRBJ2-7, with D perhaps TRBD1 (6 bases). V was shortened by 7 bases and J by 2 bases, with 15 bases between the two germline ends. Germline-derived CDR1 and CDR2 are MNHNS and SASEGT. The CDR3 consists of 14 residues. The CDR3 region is CASTVDRRAYEQYF. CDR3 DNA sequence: TGTGCCAGCACCGTCGACAGGCGAGCCTACGAGCAGTACTTC.

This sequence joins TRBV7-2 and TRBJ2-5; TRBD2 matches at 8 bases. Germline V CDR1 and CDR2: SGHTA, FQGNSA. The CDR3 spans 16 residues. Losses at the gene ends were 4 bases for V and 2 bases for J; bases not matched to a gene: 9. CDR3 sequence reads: CASSSQSRGGQETQYF. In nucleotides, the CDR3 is TGTGCCAGCAGCTCACAGAGCCGGGGGGGGCAAGAGACCCAGTACTTC.

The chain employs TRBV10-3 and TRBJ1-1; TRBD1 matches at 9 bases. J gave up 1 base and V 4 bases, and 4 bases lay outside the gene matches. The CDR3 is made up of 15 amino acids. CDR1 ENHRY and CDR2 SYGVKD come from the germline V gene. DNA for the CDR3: TGTGCCATCAGTGCGGACAGGGGCAGGAACACTGAAGCTTTCTTT. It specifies CAISADRGRNTEAFF.

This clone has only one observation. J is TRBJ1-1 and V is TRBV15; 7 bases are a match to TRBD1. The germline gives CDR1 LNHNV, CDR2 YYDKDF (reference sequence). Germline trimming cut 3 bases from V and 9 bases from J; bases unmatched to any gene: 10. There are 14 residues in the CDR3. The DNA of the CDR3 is TGTGCCACCAGCAGCTACAACAGGGGTACAAAAGCTTTCTTT. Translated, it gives CATSSYNRGTKAFF. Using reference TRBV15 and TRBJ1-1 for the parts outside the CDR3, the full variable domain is DAMVIQNPRYQVTQFGKPVTLSCSQTLNHNVMYWYQQKSSQAPKLLFHYYDKDFNNEADTPDNFQSRRPNTSFCFLDIRSPGLGDTAMYLCATSSYNRGTKAFFGQGTRLTVV.

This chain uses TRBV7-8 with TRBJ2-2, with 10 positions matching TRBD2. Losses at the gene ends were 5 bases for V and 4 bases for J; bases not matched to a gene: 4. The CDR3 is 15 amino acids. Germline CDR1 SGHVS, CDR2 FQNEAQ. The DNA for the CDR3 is TGTGCCAGCAGCAGCAGCGGGGGGGCCACCGGGGAGCTGTTTTTT. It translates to CASSSSGGATGELFF.

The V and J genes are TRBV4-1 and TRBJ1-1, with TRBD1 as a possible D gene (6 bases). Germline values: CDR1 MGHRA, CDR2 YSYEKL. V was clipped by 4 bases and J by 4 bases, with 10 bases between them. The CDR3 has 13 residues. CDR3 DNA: TGCGCCAGCAGCCGCGGACAGAGCACTGAAGCTTTCTTT. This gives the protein CASSRGQSTEAFF.

The CDR3 reads CASSYSSRLTEAFF. In DNA form, the CDR3 reads TGTGCCAGCAGTTACAGTTCACGACTCACTGAAGCTTTCTTT. The V and J genes are TRBV6-5 and TRBJ1-1; D is uncertain. The length of the CDR3 is 14 residues. Germline CDR1 and CDR2: MNHEY and SVGAGI. V lost 2 bases to trimming and J lost 4 bases, with 11 bases between them.

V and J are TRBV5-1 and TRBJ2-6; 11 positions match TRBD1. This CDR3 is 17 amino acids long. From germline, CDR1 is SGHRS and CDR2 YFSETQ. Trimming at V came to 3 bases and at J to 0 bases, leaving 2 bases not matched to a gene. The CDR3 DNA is TGCGCCAGCAGCTCCGGGACAGGGGGCTCTGGGGCCAACGTCCTGACTTTC. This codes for CASSSGTGGSGANVLTF.

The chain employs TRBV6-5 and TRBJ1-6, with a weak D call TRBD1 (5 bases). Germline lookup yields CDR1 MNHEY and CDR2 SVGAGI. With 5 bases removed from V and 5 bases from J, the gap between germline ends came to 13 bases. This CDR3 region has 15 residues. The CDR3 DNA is TGTGCCAGCAGTCCGTTGGGGGGAAATAATTCACCCCTCCACTTT. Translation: CASSPLGGNNSPLHF.

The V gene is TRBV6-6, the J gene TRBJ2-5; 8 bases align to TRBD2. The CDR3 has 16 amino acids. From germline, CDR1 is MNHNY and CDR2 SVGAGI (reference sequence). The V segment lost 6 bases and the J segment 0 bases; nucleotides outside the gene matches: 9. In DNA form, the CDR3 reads TGTGCCAGCAGAGGCAGCGGGGGTAATTACCAAGAGACCCAGTACTTC. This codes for CASRGSGGNYQETQYF.

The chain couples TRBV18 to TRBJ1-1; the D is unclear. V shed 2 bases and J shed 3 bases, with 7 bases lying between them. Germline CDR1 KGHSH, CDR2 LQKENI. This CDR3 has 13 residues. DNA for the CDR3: TGTGCCAGCTCACCATTGGCGGACACTGAAGCTTTCTTT. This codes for CASSPLADTEAFF.

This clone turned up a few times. CDR3 loop: CASSASGAEAFF. The CDR3, as DNA: TGTGCCAGCAGTGCTTCAGGGGCTGAAGCTTTCTTT. This chain uses TRBV2 with TRBJ1-1, with D perhaps TRBD1 (6 bases). The CDR3 extends over 12 amino acids. Between the trimmed V and J ends, which lost 4 bases and 6 bases, there was a span of 9 bases. Germline loops: CDR1 SNHLY, CDR2 FYNNEI.